Listed below are T cell receptor beta chains from one sample, sequenced in a study of regulatory T cells in long-lasting Graves disease. MiXCR, applied by TCRdb to the multiplex PCR reads, yields one record per CDR3 protein. The sample lists roughly 400,000 distinct CDR3 sequences, less than 25% occurring once. The starting material was peripheral blood mononuclear cells (PBMCs), obtained when the disease was refractory, from a patient treated with antithyroid drugs. The source of these receptors is a female donor with Graves disease. The CDR3 runs from the conserved cysteine through the conserved F or W. A D gene is named only where the DNA matches it firmly. Expanded clones get a size class; other rows say once, few or many, or leave the size out.

cdr3_length d_call j_call clone_size v_call cdr3_aa cdr3_nt
15 TRBD1 TRBJ2-5 - TRBV18 CASSSPWDSEGTQYF TGTGCCAGCTCATCACCCTGGGACAGCGAGGGGACCCAGTACTTC
14 - TRBJ1-2 - TRBV3-1 CASSQHTGQSGYTF TGTGCCAGCAGCCAACATACAGGGCAAAGTGGCTACACCTTC
15 TRBD1 TRBJ1-5 - TRBV12-3/TRBV12-4 CASSFGGQINQPQHF TGTGCCAGCAGTTTCGGGGGACAGATCAATCAGCCCCAGCATTTT
14 - TRBJ1-5 - TRBV7-8 CASSSLLGHQPQHF TGTGCCAGCAGCTCACTCCTCGGGCATCAGCCCCAGCATTTT
15 TRBD2 TRBJ2-3 - TRBV29-1 CSVEGTSVGTDTQYF TGCAGCGTTGAAGGGACTAGCGTCGGCACAGATACGCAGTATTTT
15 - TRBJ2-5 many TRBV18 CASSPETGGGETQYF TGTGCCAGCTCACCCGAGACAGGCGGAGGGGAGACCCAGTACTTC
15 - TRBJ2-7 few TRBV30 CAWSVSVGSSYEQYF TGTGCCTGGAGTGTAAGTGTCGGGAGCTCCTACGAGCAGTACTTC
15 - TRBJ1-2 - TRBV10-3 CAISDNRGTLSGYTF TGTGCCATCAGCGATAATAGGGGCACCTTGAGCGGCTACACCTTC
16 - TRBJ2-1 once TRBV7-3 CASSLTADSSYNEQFF TGTGCCAGCAGCTTAACGGCCGACAGCTCCTACAATGAGCAGTTCTTC
14 TRBD1 TRBJ2-4 - TRBV19 CASSSDRGENIQYF TGTGCCAGTAGCTCGGACAGGGGGGAAAACATTCAGTACTTC
16 TRBD2 TRBJ2-3 - TRBV28 CASSPPTSVSTDTQYF TGTGCCAGCAGTCCACCGACTAGCGTAAGCACAGATACGCAGTATTTT
14 - TRBJ2-2 - TRBV4-3 CASSLMTSTGELFF TGCGCCAGCAGCCTGATGACGTCGACCGGGGAGCTGTTTTTT
14 TRBD2 TRBJ2-7 many TRBV7-9 CASSATGLAGEQYF TGTGCCAGCAGCGCGACCGGACTAGCTGGCGAGCAGTACTTC
12 TRBD2 TRBJ2-5 - TRBV10-3 CAAGLAEETQYF TGTGCCGCGGGGCTAGCGGAAGAGACCCAGTACTTC
13 TRBD1 TRBJ1-4 many TRBV20-1 CSVTRGREEKLFF TGCAGTGTCACGAGGGGGCGGGAGGAAAAACTGTTTTTT
16 - TRBJ2-7 few TRBV7-2 CASSLAILGGPYEQYF TGTGCCAGCAGCTTAGCGATACTTGGGGGCCCCTACGAGCAGTACTTC
14 TRBD2 TRBJ2-7 many TRBV27 CASSTSGRAYEQYF TGTGCCAGCAGTACTAGCGGGAGGGCCTACGAGCAGTACTTC
14 - TRBJ2-7 many TRBV7-9 CASSPPGGSREQYF TGTGCCAGCAGTCCCCCCGGGGGCAGCAGGGAGCAGTACTTC
14 - TRBJ2-7 few TRBV5-1 CASKSESASYEQYF TGCGCCAGCAAGTCGGAGAGTGCGTCCTACGAGCAGTACTTC
18 TRBD1 TRBJ1-3 - TRBV14 CASSQDSTGALSGNTIYF TGTGCCAGCAGCCAAGACTCGACAGGGGCTCTTTCTGGAAACACCATATATTTT
14 - TRBJ2-7 - TRBV20-1 CSAHPLRGLYEQYF TGCAGTGCACACCCATTACGGGGGCTCTACGAGCAGTACTTC
13 - TRBJ2-5 many TRBV7-8 CASSSHPQETQYF TGTGCCAGCAGCTCCCACCCCCAAGAGACCCAGTACTTC
14 TRBD1 TRBJ2-1 - TRBV29-1 CSVPGQGAYNEQFF TGCAGCGTCCCCGGACAGGGGGCTTACAATGAGCAGTTCTTC
12 - TRBJ1-1 few TRBV7-9 CASSHTEHEAFF TGTGCCAGCAGCCATACAGAGCATGAAGCTTTCTTT
12 - TRBJ2-4 - TRBV20-1 CSARGILNIQYF TGCAGTGCTAGGGGCATCCTAAACATTCAGTACTTC
18 TRBD1 TRBJ2-7 - TRBV11-2 CASSQQPTTGTGPYEQYF TGTGCCAGCTCCCAACAACCGACAACCGGGACAGGGCCCTACGAGCAGTACTTC
14 TRBD1 TRBJ1-1 many TRBV28 CASRPGGGNTEAFF TGTGCCAGCAGGCCAGGGGGCGGGAACACTGAAGCTTTCTTT
15 TRBD1 TRBJ2-5 many TRBV12-3/TRBV12-4 CASSSTGGLLETQYF TGTGCCAGCAGTTCCACAGGGGGGCTTCTTGAGACCCAGTACTTC
15 - TRBJ2-5 few TRBV9 CASSVGTLGQETQYF TGTGCCAGCAGCGTAGGGACGTTAGGTCAAGAGACCCAGTACTTC
15 - TRBJ2-6 - TRBV7-9 CASSLGTGKTNVLTF TGTGCCAGCAGCTTAGGAACAGGGAAGACCAACGTCCTGACTTTC
15 - TRBJ2-7 few TRBV11-2 CASSLESSPAYEQYF TGTGCCAGCAGCTTAGAATCCAGCCCAGCCTACGAGCAGTACTTC
14 TRBD1 TRBJ1-2 many TRBV4-1 CASSQTGTGSGYTF TGCGCCAGCAGCCAAACTGGGACAGGGAGCGGCTACACCTTC
15 - TRBJ1-1 - TRBV4-3 CASSQTPGPNTEAFF TGCGCCAGCAGCCAAACCCCCGGGCCGAACACTGAAGCTTTCTTT
19 TRBD2 TRBJ2-1 - TRBV12-3/TRBV12-4 CASSLPLGLAGESYNEQFF TGTGCCAGCAGTTTGCCTTTGGGACTAGCGGGAGAATCCTACAATGAGCAGTTCTTC
13 - TRBJ1-4 many TRBV2 CASHGSRNEKLFF TGTGCCAGCCATGGCAGCCGAAATGAAAAACTGTTTTTT
17 TRBD2 TRBJ2-5 many TRBV6-1 CASRIPHSAGGQETQYF TGTGCCAGCAGAATACCCCATTCGGCGGGAGGACAAGAGACCCAGTACTTC
14 - TRBJ2-7 - TRBV15 CATSREEGSYEQYF TGTGCCACCAGCAGAGAGGAGGGCTCCTACGAGCAGTACTTC
15 TRBD2 TRBJ2-2 - TRBV6-2/TRBV6-3 CASNYREGWTGELFF TGTGCCAGCAATTATCGGGAGGGCTGGACCGGGGAGCTGTTTTTT
15 - TRBJ2-7 few TRBV13 CVSSLTSAENYEQYF TGTGTCAGCAGCTTAACTTCGGCGGAAAACTACGAGCAGTACTTC
15 - TRBJ1-5 few TRBV28 CASAGNGFSNQPQHF TGTGCCAGCGCGGGGAATGGATTTAGCAATCAGCCCCAGCATTTT
13 - TRBJ1-1 few TRBV30 CASRRGLNTEAFF TGTGCCAGTAGAAGGGGATTGAACACTGAAGCTTTCTTT
13 - TRBJ2-7 many TRBV12-3/TRBV12-4 CASSFDMYYEQYF TGTGCCAGCAGCTTCGACATGTACTACGAGCAGTACTTC
15 - TRBJ2-7 many TRBV10-3 CAISGTGTSSYEQYF TGTGCCATCAGCGGGACCGGGACAAGCTCCTACGAGCAGTACTTC
12 - TRBJ2-7 many TRBV28 CASSFRWAEQYF TGTGCCAGCAGTTTTAGATGGGCCGAGCAGTACTTC
17 - TRBJ2-6 - TRBV6-2/TRBV6-3 CASSFRTWTTGANVLTF TGTGCCAGCAGTTTCCGGACTTGGACTACTGGGGCCAACGTCCTGACTTTC
16 - TRBJ1-5 few TRBV10-2 CTSSESIGESNQPQHF TGCACCAGCAGTGAGTCGATCGGGGAGAGCAATCAGCCCCAGCATTTT
14 TRBD1 TRBJ2-2 - TRBV28 CASSRGGAGGELFF TGTGCCAGCAGCCGAGGGGGCGCGGGCGGGGAGCTGTTTTTT
14 - TRBJ1-4 - TRBV5-1 CASGLDGTNEKLFF TGCGCCAGCGGCTTGGATGGGACTAATGAAAAACTGTTTTTT
17 TRBD2 TRBJ2-7 - TRBV3-1 CASSQDYASGRTYEQYF TGTGCCAGCAGCCAGGATTACGCTAGCGGGAGGACCTACGAGCAGTACTTC
15 - TRBJ2-5 - TRBV2 CASSKGPTPGETQYF TGTGCCAGCTCTAAAGGGCCAACCCCAGGAGAGACCCAGTACTTC
11 - TRBJ1-2 many TRBV20-1 CSARDLVGYTF TGCAGTGCTAGAGATCTGGTCGGCTACACCTTC
14 - TRBJ1-1 many TRBV6-5 CASSYSSRETEAFF TGTGCCAGCAGTTACTCTTCCAGGGAAACTGAAGCTTTCTTT
15 - TRBJ1-2 many TRBV19 CASSTIASGHAGYTF TGTGCCAGTAGTACCATCGCGTCAGGGCATGCGGGCTACACCTTC
14 - TRBJ2-5 many TRBV27 CASSVGASIQTQYF TGTGCCAGCAGTGTCGGGGCTAGCATACAGACCCAGTACTTC
16 - TRBJ1-6 many TRBV27 CASRPLLTEANSPLHF TGTGCCAGCAGGCCACTCCTGACAGAGGCGAATTCACCCCTCCACTTT
14 - TRBJ2-5 few TRBV4-2 CASSQVTAQETQYF TGTGCCAGCAGCCAAGTGACAGCCCAAGAGACCCAGTACTTC
14 - TRBJ2-1 - TRBV7-2 CASSLATSFNEQFF TGTGCCAGCAGCTTAGCGACTAGTTTCAATGAGCAGTTCTTC
13 - TRBJ2-5 many TRBV28 CAGRGRVGETQYF TGTGCCGGCCGGGGTAGGGTTGGTGAGACCCAGTACTTC
13 - TRBJ2-5 many TRBV28 CASRGTGLETQYF TGTGCCAGCAGGGGTACAGGGTTAGAGACCCAGTACTTC